This T cell receptor (beta chain) originates from a study of CD8 T cells in ankylosing spondylitis. Study-wide results and limits: Typical of ankylosing spondylitis blood, it appeared, was a TCR beta motif of fewer than 10 highly homologous variants.

The CDR3 contains 17 residues. Germline values: CDR1 SGHRS, CDR2 YFSETQ. V was clipped by 8 bases and J by 7 bases, with 30 bases between them. Quantitative barcoded 5'-RACE was used to prepare TCR beta libraries. MiXCR, applied by TCRdb to the 5' RACE reads, yields one record per CDR3 protein. The repertoire holds more than 600,000 distinct CDR3 sequences, with 19% as singletons. Details on this clonotype: No antigen is known for it.

The sample taken for sequencing was blood, either unsorted or a sorted T cell fraction (not recorded which). This receptor was obtained from a male donor with ankylosing spondylitis. The genes are TRBV5-1 and TRBJ1-1; D may be TRBD1 (5 bases). In DNA, the CDR3 is TGCGCCAGTTCCCCAACTAATCTGGACATAAGGGCGAATGAAGCTTTCTTT. It specifies CASSPTNLDIRANEAFF.